This T cell receptor (beta chain) appears in the sequencing data of a study of blood T cell repertoires in COVID-19. Libraries were prepared by immunoSEQ multiplex PCR; TCRdb keeps only in-frame clonotypes and omits some of them. The sample holds under 85,000 clones, around 80% seen once. V lost 4 bases and J lost 7; bases outside the gene matches: 5. This CDR3 has 14 amino acids. Germline CDR1 is KGHSH and CDR2 is LQKENI. Specimen: peripheral blood. The chain has TRBV18 and TRBJ2-2; TRBD1 matches at 8 bases. This TCR derives from a human donor in a cohort sampled during active COVID-19. The chain's CDR3 is CASSLGTGHGELFF. The CDR3 DNA sequence: TGTGCCAGCTCACTCGGGACAGGACACGGGGAGCTGTTTTTT.